The entry below describes one T cell receptor (beta chain). The data belong to a study of control samples from healthy donors and cancer patients. Assay used: immunoSEQ multiplex PCR; TCRdb lists only in-frame clones, some missing. The repertoire holds 35,000 to 50,000 clones, with about 89% as singletons. Germline V lookup: CDR1 SGHVS, CDR2 FNYEAQ. Deletions cut 5 bases from V and 4 bases from J, with 14 bases between. The CDR3 runs 15 residues. The sequence came from a woman aged 55-70 years with lung cancer. The sequenced sample consisted of PBMCs. The chain employs TRBV7-6 and TRBJ1-4; a weak D match, TRBD1 (5 bases). CDR3 bases: TGTGCCAGCAGCCTGGAGACAGCTTTTAATGAAAAACTGTTTTTT. Its translation: CASSLETAFNEKLFF.